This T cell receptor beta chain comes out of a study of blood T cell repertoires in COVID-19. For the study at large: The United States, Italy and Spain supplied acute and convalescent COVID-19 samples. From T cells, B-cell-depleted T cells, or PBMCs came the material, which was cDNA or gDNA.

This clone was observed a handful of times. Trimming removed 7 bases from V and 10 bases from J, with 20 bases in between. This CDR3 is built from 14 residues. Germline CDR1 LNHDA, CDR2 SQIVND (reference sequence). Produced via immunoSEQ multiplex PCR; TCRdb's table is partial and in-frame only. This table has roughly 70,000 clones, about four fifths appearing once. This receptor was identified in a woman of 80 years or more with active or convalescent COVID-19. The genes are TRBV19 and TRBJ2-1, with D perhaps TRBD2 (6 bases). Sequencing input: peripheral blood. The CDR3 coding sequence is TGTGCCAGTATGTCGGGACTGGGTCCTATAGAGCAGTTCTTC. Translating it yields CASMSGLGPIEQFF.